The 13 T cell receptor beta chains listed next were all sequenced from one sample in a study of cytomegalovirus exposure and HLA in healthy donors. Primers for the PCR totalled 60 Vbeta and 13 Jbeta. Method: immunoSEQ multiplex PCR; TCRdb's copy keeps in-frame clones and lacks some. The sample records around 63,000 clones, around 80% being singletons. The sequenced material came from PBMCs. The receptor source for this set is a woman in her thirties in good health and CMV-seronegative.

The chain carries TRBV29-1 and TRBJ2-1, with TRBD1 matching 7 bases. This CDR3 is built from 15 residues. The J segment lost 10 bases and the V segment lost 3 bases, leaving 15 bases of the junction unmatched. CDR1 and CDR2 (germline): SQVTM, ANQGSEA. This chain's CDR3 is CSVDTFGDRLGEQFF. Written as DNA, the CDR3 is TGCAGCGTTGACACTTTTGGGGACAGATTAGGGGAGCAGTTCTTC.

The rearrangement links TRBV6-1 to TRBJ1-3; TRBD1 matches 8 bases. Germline CDR1 and CDR2: MNHNS and SASEGT. The junction had 7 bases not matched to a gene; V was cut back by 4 bases and J by 2 bases. There are 16 residues in the CDR3. In DNA form, the CDR3 reads TGTGCCAGCAGTGTCCGACCGACAGGGGCTGGAAACACCATATATTTT. Protein: CASSVRPTGAGNTIYF.

The rearrangement links TRBV5-4 to TRBJ1-4, with D perhaps matching TRBD1 (5 bases). The CDR3 contains 14 residues. V lost 2 bases to trimming and J lost 5 bases, with 10 bases between them. Germline V gene sequence: CDR1 SGHNT, CDR2 YYREEE (reference sequence). The CDR3 bases are TGTGCCAGCAGCTTATCACAGGCAAATGAAAAACTGTTTTTT. The encoded protein is CASSLSQANEKLFF.

The chain joins TRBV10-3 to TRBJ1-1, with 8 bases fitting TRBD1. Germline V gene data show CDR1 as ENHRY and CDR2 as SYGVKD. This CDR3 region has 15 residues. J was trimmed by 4 bases and V by 0 bases; bases with no gene match: 4. CDR3 sequence reads: CAISESGDRPTEAFF. For the CDR3, the DNA is TGTGCCATCAGTGAGTCAGGGGACAGGCCCACTGAAGCTTTCTTT.

With regard to this clone: The junction departs from the called germline gene at one end, perhaps through a read error. Other DNA sequences of this sample code for an identical CDR3. The chain has TRBV11-3 and TRBJ2-5; possible D gene TRBD1, 6 bases. CDR1 is SGHNT, CDR2 YENEEA, per germline. This CDR3 is 13 amino acids long. The CDR3 DNA is TGCGCCAGCAGCTCACAGGGCCAAGAGACCCAGTACTTC. It encodes CASSSQGQETQYF.

This clone was observed once. The chain couples TRBV6-5 to TRBJ1-1; perhaps TRBD1 as D (6 bases). The CDR3 loop spans 15 amino acids. V was shortened by 3 bases and J by 1 base, with 12 bases between the two germline ends. Per the germline V gene, CDR1 is MNHEY and CDR2 is SVGAGI. CDR3 protein: CASSYYPGQNTEAFF. The CDR3, as DNA: TGTGCCAGCAGTTATTACCCGGGACAGAACACTGAAGCTTTCTTT.

The rearrangement links TRBV5-4 to TRBJ1-2, with a possible D match to TRBD1 (5 bases). This CDR3 spans 13 amino acids. Trimming pared 0 bases from V and 5 bases from J, leaving 8 bases between. Germline CDR1 SGHNT, CDR2 YYREEE (reference sequence). CDR3: CASSLAGGYGYTF. The CDR3 coding sequence is TGTGCCAGCAGCTTGGCTGGGGGGTATGGCTACACCTTC.

Comment on this clone: An end of the junction differs from the germline gene, which may be a read error. Other nucleotide sequences in the sample specify the same CDR3. CDR3 bases: TGTGCCAGTAGTACTCAACAGGGGAGTAATTCACCCCTCCATTTT. This encodes CASSTQQGSNSPLHF. The gene calls are TRBV19 and TRBJ1-6; TRBD1 agrees at 7 bases. This CDR3 is built from 15 residues. From germline, CDR1 is LNHDA and CDR2 SQIVND (reference sequence).

V and J are TRBV20-1 and TRBJ1-1; no definite D call. Germline values: CDR1 DFQATT, CDR2 SNEGSKA (reference sequence). The CDR3 is made up of 11 amino acids. V was clipped by 6 bases and J by 1 base, with 6 bases between them. CDR3 nucleotides: TGCAGTGCCCCCTGGAACACTGAAGCTTTCTTT. Protein sequence: CSAPWNTEAFF.

The CDR3 region is CASSLRRDIQYF. Here the CDR3 DNA reads TGTGCCAGCAGCCTTCGGAGGGACATTCAGTACTTC. The chain joins TRBV7-9 to TRBJ2-4; D is possibly TRBD2 (6 bases). The CDR3 is made up of 12 amino acids. Trimming removed 5 bases at V and 8 bases at J, with 10 bases between. Germline lookup yields CDR1 SEHNR and CDR2 FQNEAQ (reference sequence).

CDR3 sequence reads: CASSLINGQPQHF. The CDR3 nucleotides are TGTGCCAGCAGCTTAATAAACGGGCAGCCCCAGCATTTT. This chain uses TRBV7-2 with TRBJ1-5; D gene uncertain. The V end was cut by 2 bases, the J end by 7 bases, with 9 bases between. From germline, CDR1 is SGHTA and CDR2 FQGNSA. The CDR3 has 13 residues. The full variable domain, completed using reference TRBV7-2 and TRBJ1-5, is GAGVSQSPSNKVTEKGKDVELRCDPISGHTALYWYRQSLGQGLEFLIYFQGNSAPDKSGLPSDRFSAERTGGSVSTLTIQRTQQEDSAVYLCASSLINGQPQHFGDGTRLSIL.

This chain joins TRBV14 and TRBJ1-2; no firm D call. The length of the CDR3 is 19 residues. V was pared by 2 bases and J by 2 bases, with 24 bases between. Germline CDR1 is SGHDN and CDR2 is FVKESK. This chain's CDR3 is CASSQSTMGTSLLNYGYTF. The CDR3 DNA reads as TGTGCCAGCAGCCAATCAACAATGGGCACCTCGCTATTAAACTATGGCTACACCTTC. Supplemented by reference TRBV14 and TRBJ1-2, the full variable domain reads EAGVTQFPSHSVIEKGQTVTLRCDPISGHDNLYWYRRVMGKEIKFLLHFVKESKQDESGMPNNRFLAERTGGTYSTLKVQPAELEDSGVYFCASSQSTMGTSLLNYGYTFGSGTRLTVV.

CDR3 sequence reads: CAWWVGGNYGYTF. In DNA, the CDR3 is TGTGCCTGGTGGGTGGGGGGTAACTATGGCTACACCTTC. V and J are TRBV30 and TRBJ1-2; D might be TRBD1 (5 bases). There are 13 residues in the CDR3. The germline V and J ends were trimmed by 5 bases and 1 base, with 11 bases remaining between them. The germline CDR1 and CDR2 sequences are GTSNPN and SVGIG (reference sequence).